The 8 T cell receptor beta chains reported below all come from one sample, sequenced in a study of Ad26.COV2.S vaccination and SARS-CoV-2 variants. Treatment meaning: some 20 received Ad26.COV2.S at low or high dose, single or two shots; about 5 received placebo; per-sample allocation not given. The investigators took samples on day 63 after the first vaccine or placebo injection. Sequencing was performed with immunoSEQ multiplex PCR; in TCRdb, only in-frame clones are kept and a portion is missing. Of about 680,000 clones in the sample, more than 80% were seen once. The sequences come from peripheral blood, collected in a trial of Ad26.COV2.S vaccine versus placebo. The receptors stem from a person aged 18-65 years who received the Ad26.COV2.S COVID-19 vaccine or a placebo.

This clone was seen only a few times. The chain recombines TRBV18 with TRBJ1-4, with a possible D match to TRBD1 (6 bases). There are 14 residues in the CDR3. Trimming shortened V by 1 base and J by 7 bases, and 10 bases separated the two germline ends. Per germline, CDR1 KGHSH and CDR2 LQKENI. This chain's CDR3 is CASSPRGRSEKLFF. The DNA of the CDR3 is TGTGCCAGCTCACCACGGGGGCGCTCTGAAAAACTGTTTTTT.

CDR3 loop: CLGAGPYEQYF. The CDR3 DNA reads TGCCTAGGGGCTGGACCGTACGAGCAGTACTTC. The rearrangement links TRBV20-1 to TRBJ2-7; a possible D gene is TRBD1 (5 bases). The CDR3 loop spans 11 amino acids. Germline V gene data show CDR1 as DFQATT and CDR2 as SNEGSKA (reference sequence).

The chain links TRBV27 to TRBJ2-7; the match to TRBD2 covers 13 bases. The V gene end was trimmed by 0 bases and the J gene end by 4 bases; junction bases not matched to a gene: 6. From germline, CDR1 is MNHEY and CDR2 SMNVEV (reference sequence). There are 17 residues in the CDR3. CDR3: CASSLSGLAGTAYEQYF. The CDR3 coding sequence is TGTGCCAGCAGTTTATCGGGACTAGCGGGGACCGCATACGAGCAGTACTTC.

The chain uses TRBV19 and TRBJ2-7; 10 nucleotides agree with TRBD1. The CDR3 sequence is 15 residues long. V lost 4 bases and J lost 8; bases outside the gene matches: 11. Germline-derived CDR1 and CDR2 are LNHDA and SQIVND (reference sequence). CDR3 region: CASSTRTGGDLKQYF. CDR3 in DNA: TGTGCCAGTAGTACCCGGACAGGGGGGGACTTGAAGCAGTACTTC.

In DNA, the CDR3 is TGCGCCAGCAGCCAAGATCGGGCAGGGCGTCATGAAAAACTGTTTTTT. This translates into CASSQDRAGRHEKLFF. The rearrangement links TRBV4-3 to TRBJ1-4; perhaps TRBD1 as D (5 bases). The CDR3 is 16 amino acids. CDR1 and CDR2 from the germline V gene are LGHNA and YSLEER. V was cut by 0 bases and J by 6 bases, with 14 bases left in between.

The J gene is TRBJ2-1, the V gene TRBV5-1, with D possibly matching TRBD1 (6 bases). CDR1 SGHRS and CDR2 YFSETQ come from the germline V gene. The CDR3 contains 13 residues. Trimming took 4 bases from V and 9 from J, leaving 14 bases between them. The CDR3 DNA reads as TGCGCCAGCAGCGCCACGCCCAGGGGTGAGCAGTTCTTC. This gives the protein CASSATPRGEQFF.

The chain recombines TRBV5-5 with TRBJ1-6; no clear D. The germline gives CDR1 SGHKS, CDR2 YYEKEE (reference sequence). V lost 1 base to trimming and J lost 7 bases, with 15 bases between them. There are 16 residues in the CDR3. CDR3 DNA sequence: TGTGCCAGCAGCTTGCGCGCTCCTACCTCAAATTCACCCCTCCACTTT. Translation: CASSLRAPTSNSPLHF.

J is TRBJ2-7 and V is TRBV12-3 or TRBV12-4; D gene unclear. The CDR3 has 13 amino acids. V was clipped by 3 bases and J by 6 bases, with 12 bases between them. The CDR3 region is CASSFQVGSEQYF. CDR3 sequence (DNA): TGTGCCAGCAGTTTCCAGGTGGGTTCCGAGCAGTACTTC.